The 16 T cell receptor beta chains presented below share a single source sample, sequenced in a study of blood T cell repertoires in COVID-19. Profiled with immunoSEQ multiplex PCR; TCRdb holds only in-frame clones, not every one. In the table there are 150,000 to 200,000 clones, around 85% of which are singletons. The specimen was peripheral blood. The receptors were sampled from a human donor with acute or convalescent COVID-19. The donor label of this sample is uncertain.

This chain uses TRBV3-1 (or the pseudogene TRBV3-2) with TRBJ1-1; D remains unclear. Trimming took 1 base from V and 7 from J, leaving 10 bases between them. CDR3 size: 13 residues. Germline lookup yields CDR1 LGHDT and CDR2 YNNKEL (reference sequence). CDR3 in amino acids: CASSQGTQIEAFF. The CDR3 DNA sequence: TGTGCCAGCAGCCAAGGCACACAGATTGAAGCTTTCTTT.

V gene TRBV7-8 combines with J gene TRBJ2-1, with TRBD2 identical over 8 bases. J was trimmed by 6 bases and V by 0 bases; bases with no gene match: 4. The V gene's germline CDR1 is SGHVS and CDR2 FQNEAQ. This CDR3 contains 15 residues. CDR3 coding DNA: TGTGCCAGCAGCTTAGCCGGGGGGGCGGGCAATGAGCAGTTCTTC. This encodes CASSLAGGAGNEQFF.

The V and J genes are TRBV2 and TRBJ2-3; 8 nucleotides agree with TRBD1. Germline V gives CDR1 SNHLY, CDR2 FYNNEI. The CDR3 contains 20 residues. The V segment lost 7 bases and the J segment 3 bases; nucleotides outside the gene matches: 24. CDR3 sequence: CASIMEGGQGGPRGTDTQYF. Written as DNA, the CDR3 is TGTGCCAGCATAATGGAAGGAGGACAGGGTGGTCCTCGAGGGACAGATACGCAGTATTTT.

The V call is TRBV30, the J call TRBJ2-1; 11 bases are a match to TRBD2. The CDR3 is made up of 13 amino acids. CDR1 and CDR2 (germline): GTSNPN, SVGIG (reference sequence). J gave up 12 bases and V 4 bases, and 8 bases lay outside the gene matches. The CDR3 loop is CAWTASGGRGQFF. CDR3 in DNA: TGTGCCTGGACGGCTAGCGGGGGGCGGGGGCAGTTCTTC.

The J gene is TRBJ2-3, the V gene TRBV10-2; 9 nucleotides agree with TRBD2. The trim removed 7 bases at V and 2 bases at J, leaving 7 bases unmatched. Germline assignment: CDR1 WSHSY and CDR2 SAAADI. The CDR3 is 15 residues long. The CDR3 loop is CASTPLAGITDTQYF. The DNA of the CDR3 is TGCGCCAGCACCCCCCTAGCGGGGATCACAGATACGCAGTATTTT.

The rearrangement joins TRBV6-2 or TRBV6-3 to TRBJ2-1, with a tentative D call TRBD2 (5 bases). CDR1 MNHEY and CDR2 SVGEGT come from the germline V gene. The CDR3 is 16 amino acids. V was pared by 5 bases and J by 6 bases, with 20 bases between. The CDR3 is CASSPPETIRFNEQFF. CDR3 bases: TGTGCCAGCAGTCCCCCCGAGACTATCCGTTTCAATGAGCAGTTCTTC.

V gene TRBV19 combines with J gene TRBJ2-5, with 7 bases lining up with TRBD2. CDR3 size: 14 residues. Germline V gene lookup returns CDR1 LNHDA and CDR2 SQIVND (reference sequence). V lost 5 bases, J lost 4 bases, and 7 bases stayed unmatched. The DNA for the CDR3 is TGTGCCAGTAGTCCCCGGGGGGTTAGAGAGACCCAGTACTTC. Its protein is CASSPRGVRETQYF. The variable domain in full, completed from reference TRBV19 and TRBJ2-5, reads DGGITQSPKYLFRKEGQNVTLSCEQNLNHDAMYWYRQDPGQGLRLIYYSQIVNDFQKGDIAEGYSVSREKKESFPLTVTSAQKNPTAFYLCASSPRGVRETQYFGPGTRLLVL.

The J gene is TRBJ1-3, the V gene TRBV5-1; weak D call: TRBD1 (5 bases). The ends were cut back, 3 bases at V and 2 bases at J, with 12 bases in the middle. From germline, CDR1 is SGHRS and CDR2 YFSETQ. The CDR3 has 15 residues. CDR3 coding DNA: TGCGCCAGCAGCTATCAGGGAGGGGCTGGAAACACCATATATTTT. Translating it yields CASSYQGGAGNTIYF. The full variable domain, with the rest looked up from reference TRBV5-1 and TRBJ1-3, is KAGVTQTPRYLIKTRGQQVTLSCSPISGHRSVSWYQQTPGQGLQFLFEYFSETQRNKGNFPGRFSGRQFSNSRSEMNVSTLELGDSALYLCASSYQGGAGNTIYFGEGSWLTVV.

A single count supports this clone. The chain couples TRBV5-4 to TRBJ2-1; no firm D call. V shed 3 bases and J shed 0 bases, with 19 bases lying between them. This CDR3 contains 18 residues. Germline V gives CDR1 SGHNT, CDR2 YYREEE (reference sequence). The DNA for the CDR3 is TGTGCCAGCAGCTCCGCAGTCGTACAGTTCATCTCCTACAATGAGCAGTTCTTC. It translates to CASSSAVVQFISYNEQFF.

Here the CDR3 reads CASSTTPGGYNEQFF. The CDR3, as DNA: TGTGCCAGTAGCACCACCCCAGGGGGCTACAATGAGCAGTTCTTC. The genes are TRBV19 and TRBJ2-1; 7 nucleotides align to TRBD1. Germline loops: CDR1 LNHDA, CDR2 SQIVND (reference sequence). This CDR3 region has 15 residues. With V trimmed by 6 bases and J by 3 bases, 8 bases remained unmatched. The whole variable domain, filled in from reference TRBV19 and TRBJ2-1, reads DGGITQSPKYLFRKEGQNVTLSCEQNLNHDAMYWYRQDPGQGLRLIYYSQIVNDFQKGDIAEGYSVSREKKESFPLTVTSAQKNPTAFYLCASSTTPGGYNEQFFGPGTRLTVL.

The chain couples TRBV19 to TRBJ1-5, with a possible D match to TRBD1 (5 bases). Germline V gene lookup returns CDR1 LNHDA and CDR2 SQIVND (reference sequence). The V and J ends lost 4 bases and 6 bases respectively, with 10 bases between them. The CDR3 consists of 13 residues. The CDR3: CASSKGASQPQHF. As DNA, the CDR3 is TGTGCCAGTAGTAAAGGGGCCAGTCAGCCCCAGCATTTT.

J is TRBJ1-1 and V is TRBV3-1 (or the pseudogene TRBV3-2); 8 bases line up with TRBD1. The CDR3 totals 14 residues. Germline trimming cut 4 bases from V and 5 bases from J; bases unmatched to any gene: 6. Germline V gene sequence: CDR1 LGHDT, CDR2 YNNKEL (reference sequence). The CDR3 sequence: CASSLRQGRTEAFF. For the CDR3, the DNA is TGTGCCAGCAGCCTTCGACAGGGGAGGACTGAAGCTTTCTTT.

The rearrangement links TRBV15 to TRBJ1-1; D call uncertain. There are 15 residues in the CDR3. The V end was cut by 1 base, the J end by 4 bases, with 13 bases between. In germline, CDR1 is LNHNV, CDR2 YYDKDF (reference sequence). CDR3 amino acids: CATSRALGSSTEAFF. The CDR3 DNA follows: TGTGCCACCAGCAGAGCCCTCGGGTCGAGCACTGAAGCTTTCTTT.

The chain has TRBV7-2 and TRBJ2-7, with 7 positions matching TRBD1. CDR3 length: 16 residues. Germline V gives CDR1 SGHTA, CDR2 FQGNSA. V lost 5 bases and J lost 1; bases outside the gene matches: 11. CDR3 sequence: CASSQDRAKVSYEQYF. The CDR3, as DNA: TGTGCCAGCAGCCAAGACAGGGCTAAAGTTTCCTACGAGCAGTACTTC.

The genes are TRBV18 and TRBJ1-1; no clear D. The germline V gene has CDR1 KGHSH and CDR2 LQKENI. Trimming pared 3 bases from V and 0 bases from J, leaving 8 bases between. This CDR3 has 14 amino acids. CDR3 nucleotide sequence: TGTGCCAGCTCACCCGACATGTTGAACACTGAAGCTTTCTTT. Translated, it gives CASSPDMLNTEAFF.

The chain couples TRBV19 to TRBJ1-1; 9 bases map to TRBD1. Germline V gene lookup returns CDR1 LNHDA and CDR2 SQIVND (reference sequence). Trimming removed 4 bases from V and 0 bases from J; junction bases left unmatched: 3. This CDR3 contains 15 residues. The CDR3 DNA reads TGTGCCAGTAGTAGGGGGACAGGGCTGAACACTGAAGCTTTCTTT. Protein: CASSRGTGLNTEAFF.